The rows below give T cell receptor beta chains drawn from one sample of a study of tumor T cells in aggressive B-cell lymphoma. The assay was immunoSEQ multiplex PCR, and TCRdb's table has in-frame clones only and misses some. The sample shows a few thousand clones, approximately 93% of them seen only once. Material: tumor tissue. The receptors come from an adult with diffuse large B cell lymphoma. Both conserved end residues are part of each CDR3. The D gene is left open where the match is weak. Where a row states a size, it is once, few, many or the class of an expanded clone; other rows omit it.

CDR3 protein	CDR3 DNA	J gene	D gene	V gene	clone size
CASSPSVDQTQYF	TGTGCCAGCTCGCCGTCGGTCGATCAGACCCAGTACTTC	TRBJ2-5	NA	TRBV18	NA
CASSAQWTGKYEQYF	TGCGCCAGCAGCGCACAGTGGACAGGGAAGTACGAGCAGTACTTC	TRBJ2-7	TRBD1	TRBV4-1	NA
CAIRPDREETQYF	TGTGCCATCAGACCGGACAGGGAAGAGACCCAGTACTTC	TRBJ2-5	TRBD1	TRBV10-3	NA
CASSLSRREEQFF	TGTGCCAGCAGCTTATCTCGTCGGGAGGAGCAGTTCTTC	TRBJ2-1	NA	TRBV7-2	NA
CASSLFPKRQGGDTGELFF	TGTGCCAGCAGTTTATTCCCAAAGAGACAGGGGGGGGACACCGGGGAGCTGTTTTTT	TRBJ2-2	TRBD1	TRBV28	NA
CASSHGTGEVYEQYF	TGCGCCAGCAGCCATGGGACAGGGGAAGTGTACGAGCAGTACTTC	TRBJ2-7	TRBD1	TRBV4-3	once
CASSQPGQGVYEQYF	TGCGCCAGCAGCCAACCGGGACAGGGTGTTTACGAGCAGTACTTC	TRBJ2-7	TRBD1	TRBV4-1	NA
CASSLGQGGLGTQYF	TGTGCCAGCAGCCTCGGACAGGGGGGGTTAGGTACGCAGTATTTT	TRBJ2-3	TRBD1	TRBV9	NA
CASSLVGGRVAEQYF	TGTGCCAGCAGCTTAGTTGGCGGCAGGGTGGCCGAGCAGTACTTC	TRBJ2-7	NA	TRBV7-2	NA
CARGRPENNEQFF	TGTGCCAGGGGGAGGCCGGAGAACAATGAGCAGTTCTTC	TRBJ2-1	NA	TRBV13	few
CASSDRGSHGYTF	TGTGCCAGCAGCGACAGGGGATCCCATGGCTACACCTTC	TRBJ1-2	TRBD1	TRBV27	NA
CASSLALRGGYTYNEQFF	TGTGCCAGCAGCTTAGCGCTTCGAGGGGGCTATACCTACAATGAGCAGTTCTTC	TRBJ2-1	TRBD1	TRBV7-6	NA
CAISHGGAGDIQYF	TGTGCCATCAGCCACGGGGGGGCCGGGGACATTCAGTACTTC	TRBJ2-4	TRBD2	TRBV10-3	NA
CASSYSIAGVQYF	TGTGCCAGCAGTTACTCGATAGCGGGAGTACAGTACTTC	TRBJ2-5	TRBD2	TRBV6-5	NA
CASSDRGRSNEKLFF	TGTGCCAGCAGTGACAGGGGGCGGTCTAATGAAAAACTGTTTTTT	TRBJ1-4	TRBD1	TRBV25-1	NA
CASSSAGFAYEQYF	TGTGCCAGCAGTTCGGCAGGGTTTGCCTACGAGCAGTACTTC	TRBJ2-7	NA	TRBV28	NA
CASSATGTSAETQYF	TGTGCCAGCAGCGCTACCGGGACTAGCGCGGAGACCCAGTACTTC	TRBJ2-5	TRBD2	TRBV7-6	NA
CASSTVAGYEQYF	TGTGCCAGTAGTACAGTAGCGGGCTACGAGCAGTACTTC	TRBJ2-7	TRBD2	TRBV19	NA
CASSLLGEITSYEQYF	TGTGCCAGCAGCTTGCTAGGCGAGATCACCTCCTACGAGCAGTACTTC	TRBJ2-7	NA	TRBV7-2	NA
CASSAPTSLLDGELFF	TGTGCCAGCAGCGCCCCGACTAGTTTGCTCGACGGGGAGCTGTTTTTT	TRBJ2-2	NA	TRBV9	NA
CASIRQGSGTDTQYF	TGTGCCAGTATTAGGCAGGGATCAGGCACAGATACGCAGTATTTT	TRBJ2-3	NA	TRBV19	NA
CASSLGQGISYEQYF	TGCGCCAGCAGCTTGGGACAGGGGATTTCGTACGAGCAGTACTTC	TRBJ2-7	TRBD1	TRBV5-1	NA
CAIRGRAVQETQYF	TGTGCCATCAGAGGCCGAGCGGTTCAAGAGACCCAGTACTTC	TRBJ2-5	NA	TRBV10-3	NA
CASRFLMGGGYNEQFF	TGTGCCAGCAGATTCCTCATGGGGGGAGGCTACAATGAGCAGTTCTTC	TRBJ2-1	NA	TRBV6-6	NA
CASSPNRVAGELFF	TGTGCCAGCTCACCAAACAGGGTCGCCGGGGAGCTGTTTTTT	TRBJ2-2	NA	TRBV18	NA
CASSFAENTEAFF	TGTGCCAGCAGCTTCGCGGAGAACACTGAAGCTTTCTTT	TRBJ1-1	NA	TRBV7-9	few
CASSVGAGAITEAFF	TGTGCCAGCAGCGTAGGGGCGGGGGCTATTACTGAAGCTTTCTTT	TRBJ1-1	NA	TRBV9	NA
CASSQDLGANVLTF	TGTGCCAGCAGCCAAGATCTGGGGGCCAACGTCCTGACTTTC	TRBJ2-6	NA	TRBV14	NA
CAWSSGQGVGGQPQHF	TGTGCCTGGAGTAGTGGACAGGGGGTCGGAGGTCAGCCCCAGCATTTT	TRBJ1-5	TRBD1	TRBV30	NA
CASSEAIWAGPEVGYTF	TGTGCCAGCAGTGAAGCTATCTGGGCGGGCCCTGAAGTGGGCTACACCTTC	TRBJ1-2	NA	TRBV6-1	once
CASSYSGLGEKLFF	TGTGCCAGCAGTTATTCAGGGTTGGGCGAAAAACTGTTTTTT	TRBJ1-4	NA	TRBV28	NA
CAWSESSTGELFF	TGTGCCTGGAGTGAATCGTCCACCGGGGAGCTGTTTTTT	TRBJ2-2	NA	TRBV30	NA
CSVVTGDRGNDEQYF	TGCAGCGTCGTAACAGGGGACAGGGGTAATGACGAGCAGTACTTC	TRBJ2-7	TRBD1	TRBV29-1	NA
CATLGVVNSYNSPLHF	TGTGCCACTCTCGGGGTTGTCAACTCCTATAATTCACCCCTCCACTTT	TRBJ1-6	NA	TRBV10-3	NA
CASSLHSGFNQPQHF	TGCGCCAGCAGCTTGCATTCGGGGTTCAATCAGCCCCAGCATTTT	TRBJ1-5	NA	TRBV5-1	NA
CASSAGPKETQYF	TGTGCCAGCAGCGCGGGGCCGAAAGAGACCCAGTACTTC	TRBJ2-5	NA	TRBV7-6	NA